These 22 T cell receptor beta chains originate from one sample sequenced in a study of T cell responses to AZD1222 COVID-19 vaccine. Assay used: immunoSEQ multiplex PCR; TCRdb lists only in-frame clones, some missing. The data hold about 140,000 clones, with approximately 91% observed a single time. The sequenced sample was peripheral blood, obtained on day 0 of AZD1222 vaccination. These TCRs come from an adult in good health.

The genes are TRBV9 and TRBJ2-2; TRBD2 aligns across 8 bases. Germline V gene lookup returns CDR1 SGDLS and CDR2 YYNGEE. The V segment lost 4 bases and the J segment 6 bases; nucleotides outside the gene matches: 14. CDR3 size: 17 residues. CDR3 sequence: CASSHIISGSLPGELFF. The CDR3 bases are TGTGCCAGCAGCCACATTATAAGCGGGAGTTTGCCCGGGGAGCTGTTTTTT.

The sample holds one count of this clone. This chain joins TRBV13 and TRBJ2-3; 7 bases match TRBD2. The V segment lost 0 bases and the J segment 8 bases; nucleotides outside the gene matches: 17. This CDR3 comprises 18 residues. CDR1 is PRHDT and CDR2 is FYEKMQ in the germline V gene (reference sequence). CDR3 sequence: CASSLGFIGGSLPATQYF. CDR3 DNA sequence: TGTGCCAGCAGCTTAGGATTTATCGGCGGGAGCCTTCCCGCTACGCAGTATTTT.

This sequence joins TRBV30 and TRBJ1-1, with D perhaps TRBD1 (6 bases). The germline V gene has CDR1 GTSNPN and CDR2 SVGIG (reference sequence). The length of the CDR3 is 13 residues. V lost 5 bases and J 9 bases, leaving 19 bases between the germline ends. Here the CDR3 DNA reads TGTGCCTGGGGGACGAACAGGGACGGACAAGCTTTCTTT. This codes for CAWGTNRDGQAFF.

This rearrangement joins TRBV2 to TRBJ2-3; D remains ambiguous. Per the germline V gene, CDR1 is SNHLY and CDR2 is FYNNEI. The ends were cut back, 6 bases at V and 4 bases at J, with 17 bases in the middle. The CDR3 totals 15 residues. The CDR3: CASSPPGILSDTQYF. CDR3 DNA sequence: TGTGCCAGCAGCCCACCGGGCATTCTGTCAGATACGCAGTATTTT.

A single count supports this clone. The V gene is TRBV9, the J gene TRBJ1-2, with TRBD1 matching over 10 bases. Germline V gene sequence: CDR1 SGDLS, CDR2 YYNGEE. J lost 7 bases, V lost 4 bases, and 10 bases had no gene match. There are 15 residues in the CDR3. CDR3: CASSSTGQGIGGYTF. CDR3 coding DNA: TGTGCCAGCAGCTCAACGGGACAGGGGATAGGTGGCTACACCTTC.

This chain links TRBV28 with TRBJ1-1; TRBD1 aligns across 8 bases. There are 14 residues in the CDR3. The J segment lost 6 bases and the V segment lost 7 bases, leaving 10 bases of the junction unmatched. Germline V gene lookup returns CDR1 MDHEN and CDR2 SYDVKM. CDR3 amino acids: CASITAGGEAEAFF. Written as DNA, the CDR3 is TGTGCCAGCATCACCGCAGGGGGCGAGGCTGAAGCTTTCTTT.

This chain joins TRBV5-3 and TRBJ2-5; D is possibly TRBD2 (6 bases). TRBV5-3 is an ORF for which the function is uncertain. This CDR3 is 16 amino acids long. Trimming shortened V by 1 base and J by 5 bases, and 18 bases separated the two germline ends. The CDR3 DNA is TGTGCCAGAAGCTTGAGGGACTTTGGAGGAGGTGAGACCCAGTACTTC. This translates into CARSLRDFGGGETQYF.

The chain joins TRBV15 to TRBJ1-1; TRBD1 matches at 9 bases. Germline V gene lookup returns CDR1 LNHNV and CDR2 YYDKDF (reference sequence). The CDR3 runs to 15 residues. V was pared by 4 bases and J by 0 bases, with 3 bases of the junction left unmatched. Here the CDR3 reads CATSTRTGVNTEAFF. CDR3 sequence (DNA): TGTGCCACCAGCACCAGGACAGGGGTGAACACTGAAGCTTTCTTT.

This clone was counted between two and nine times. The J gene is TRBJ2-3, the V gene TRBV4-2; D is ambiguous. The CDR3 covers 14 residues. Trimming left V 0 bases short and J 3 bases short, with 7 bases between. Germline-derived CDR1 and CDR2 are LGHNA and YNFKEQ. CDR3 loop: CASSQEGRTDTQYF. In nucleotides, the CDR3 is TGTGCCAGCAGCCAAGAGGGTCGAACAGATACGCAGTATTTT.

The V and J genes are TRBV7-2 and TRBJ2-6; 8 positions agree with TRBD2. The CDR3 totals 19 residues. Per the germline V gene, CDR1 is SGHTA and CDR2 is FQGNSA. The V and J ends lost 8 bases and 0 bases, in that order; junction bases with no gene match: 15. CDR3 nucleotide sequence: TGTGCCAGCGGTGTTAGCGGGGTAAAAACGGCCTCTGGGGCCAACGTCCTGACTTTC. Its translation is CASGVSGVKTASGANVLTF.

This clone was observed a handful of times. The V gene is TRBV13, the J gene TRBJ1-3; a possible D gene is TRBD1 (6 bases). The CDR3 runs 16 residues. CDR1 and CDR2 from the germline V gene are PRHDT and FYEKMQ (reference sequence). V was pared by 5 bases and J by 4 bases, with 18 bases between. This CDR3 reads CASSPLTGLSGNTIYF. The CDR3 nucleotides read TGTGCCAGCAGCCCATTGACAGGACTATCCGGAAACACCATATATTTT.

V gene TRBV7-2 combines with J gene TRBJ2-2, with 15 positions matching TRBD2. Germline CDR1 SGHTA, CDR2 FQGNSA. The trim removed 8 bases at V and 2 bases at J, leaving 9 bases unmatched. The CDR3 contains 18 residues. The CDR3 protein is CASRGTSGRRYNTGELFF. In DNA form, the CDR3 reads TGTGCCAGCCGAGGGACTAGCGGGAGGCGATATAACACCGGGGAGCTGTTTTTT.

The chain recombines TRBV5-1 with TRBJ2-2; D not resolved. The germline gives CDR1 SGHRS, CDR2 YFSETQ. CDR3 length: 14 residues. Deletions cut 2 bases from V and 5 bases from J, with 10 bases between. The CDR3 protein is CASSFGQQTGELFF. The DNA of the CDR3 is TGCGCCAGCAGCTTTGGGCAGCAGACCGGGGAGCTGTTTTTT.

The chain is built from TRBV6-5 and TRBJ1-5; 9 positions agree with TRBD1. The CDR3 has 14 amino acids. From germline, CDR1 is MNHEY and CDR2 SVGAGI. Germline trimming cut 6 bases from V and 2 bases from J; bases unmatched to any gene: 2. In DNA form, the CDR3 reads TGTGCCAGCAGGGACAGGGGTGGCAATCAGCCCCAGCATTTT. Amino acids: CASRDRGGNQPQHF.

This clone appeared once. For the CDR3, the DNA is TGTGCCAGCAGTGAACGTAATCGAAATCAGCCCCAGCATTTT. This gives the protein CASSERNRNQPQHF. V is TRBV6-1 and J is TRBJ1-5, with unresolved D. CDR1 and CDR2 from the germline V gene are MNHNS and SASEGT. Deletions cut 2 bases from V and 4 bases from J, with 9 bases between. The CDR3 is 14 residues long.

The J gene is TRBJ2-5, the V gene TRBV15, with D tentatively TRBD1 or TRBD2 (5 bases each). The germline gives CDR1 LNHNV, CDR2 YYDKDF (reference sequence). This CDR3 is 14 amino acids long. Trimming took 5 bases from V and 6 from J, leaving 16 bases between them. In nucleotides, the CDR3 is TGTGCCACCAGCCTGCCAGGCCGGGGACAGACCCAGTACTTC. It encodes CATSLPGRGQTQYF. The full variable domain, its missing parts supplied by reference TRBV15 and TRBJ2-5, is DAMVIQNPRYQVTQFGKPVTLSCSQTLNHNVMYWYQQKSSQAPKLLFHYYDKDFNNEADTPDNFQSRRPNTSFCFLDIRSPGLGDTAMYLCATSLPGRGQTQYFGPGTRLLVL.

The V gene is TRBV4-3, the J gene TRBJ1-2, with D tentatively TRBD1 (6 bases). Deletions cut 5 bases from V and 3 bases from J, with 16 bases between. This CDR3 contains 15 residues. Per the germline V gene, CDR1 is LGHNA and CDR2 is YSLEER. The CDR3 coding sequence is TGCGCCAGCAGCAACCGGAGGGACACTTACTATGGCTACACCTTC. Amino acids: CASSNRRDTYYGYTF.

This chain uses TRBV19 with TRBJ1-6; a possible D gene is TRBD1 (5 bases). The CDR3 sequence is 15 residues long. With 6 bases removed from V and 8 bases from J, the gap between germline ends came to 17 bases. Germline values: CDR1 LNHDA, CDR2 SQIVND (reference sequence). This chain's CDR3 is CASSSWGGRDSPLHF. The CDR3 nucleotides read TGTGCCAGTAGCTCATGGGGGGGGAGAGATTCACCCCTCCACTTT.

In DNA form, the CDR3 reads TGTGCCAGTAGTCCTAGATCAGGGGTGTGGGGCACTGAAGCTTTCTTT. Protein sequence: CASSPRSGVWGTEAFF. The rearrangement joins TRBV19 to TRBJ1-1, with TRBD1 as a possible D gene (6 bases). V gave up 5 bases and J gave up 4 bases, with 20 bases separating them. The CDR3 sequence is 16 residues long. CDR1 LNHDA and CDR2 SQIVND come from the germline V gene (reference sequence).

This chain joins TRBV11-2 and TRBJ1-4; D might be TRBD1 (6 bases). The V end was cut by 5 bases, the J end by 0 bases, with 10 bases between. Looked up from germline, CDR1 is SGHAT and CDR2 is FQNNGV. CDR3 length: 15 residues. The CDR3: CASSLEGATNEKLFF. CDR3 bases: TGTGCCAGCAGCCTCGAGGGGGCAACTAATGAAAAACTGTTTTTT.

The rearrangement joins TRBV6-5 to TRBJ1-5; tentatively, D is TRBD1 (5 bases). Trimming removed 7 bases at V and 0 bases at J, with 13 bases between. There are 15 residues in the CDR3. CDR1 is MNHEY and CDR2 is SVGAGI in the germline V gene. As DNA, the CDR3 is TGTGCCAGCATACAGGATCCCTATAGCAATCAGCCCCAGCATTTT. Translation: CASIQDPYSNQPQHF.

The genes are TRBV6-5 and TRBJ1-2, with D maybe TRBD1 (5 bases). The V gene lost 7 bases and the J gene lost 3 bases, with 9 bases spanning the gap. The CDR3 sequence is 12 residues long. CDR1 and CDR2 from the germline V gene are MNHEY and SVGAGI. CDR3 region: CASTDSYYGYTF. For the CDR3, the DNA is TGTGCCAGCACCGACAGCTACTATGGCTACACCTTC.